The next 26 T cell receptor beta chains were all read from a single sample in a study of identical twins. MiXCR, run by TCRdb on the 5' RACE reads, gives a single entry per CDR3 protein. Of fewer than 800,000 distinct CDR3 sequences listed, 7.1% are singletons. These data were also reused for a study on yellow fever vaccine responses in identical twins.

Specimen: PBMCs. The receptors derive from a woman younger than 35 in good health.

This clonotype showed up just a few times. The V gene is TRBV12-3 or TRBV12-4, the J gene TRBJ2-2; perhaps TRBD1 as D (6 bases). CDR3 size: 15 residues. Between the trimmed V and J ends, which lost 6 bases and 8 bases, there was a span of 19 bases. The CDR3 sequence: CASSPPRGDLGELFF. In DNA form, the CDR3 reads TGTGCCAGCAGCCCCCCCAGGGGTGATTTAGGGGAGCTGTTTTTT.

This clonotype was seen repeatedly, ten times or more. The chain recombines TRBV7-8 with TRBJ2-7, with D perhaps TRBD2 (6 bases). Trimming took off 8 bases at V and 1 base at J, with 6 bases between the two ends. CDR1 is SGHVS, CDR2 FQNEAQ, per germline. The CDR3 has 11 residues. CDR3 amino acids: CASGGSYEQYF. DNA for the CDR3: TGTGCCAGCGGGGGGTCCTACGAGCAGTACTTC.

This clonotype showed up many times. The DNA of the CDR3 is TGTGCCATCAGCGGCATTGAGGGGCTCGCGTTCTTC. It specifies CAISGIEGLAFF. J is TRBJ2-1 and V is TRBV10-3; the D gene could be TRBD1 or TRBD2 (5 bases each). The CDR3 length is 12 residues. From germline, CDR1 is ENHRY and CDR2 SYGVKD. The V end was cut by 6 bases, the J end by 15 bases, with 18 bases between.

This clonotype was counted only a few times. CDR3 bases: TGCAGTGCTCAACTAGCGGGAGTAAATGAGCAGTACTTC. Translated, it gives CSAQLAGVNEQYF. The V call is TRBV20-1, the J call TRBJ2-7; 11 bases map to TRBD2. Germline values: CDR1 DFQATT, CDR2 SNEGSKA (reference sequence). The V segment lost 5 bases and the J segment 7 bases; nucleotides outside the gene matches: 7. The CDR3 has 13 amino acids.

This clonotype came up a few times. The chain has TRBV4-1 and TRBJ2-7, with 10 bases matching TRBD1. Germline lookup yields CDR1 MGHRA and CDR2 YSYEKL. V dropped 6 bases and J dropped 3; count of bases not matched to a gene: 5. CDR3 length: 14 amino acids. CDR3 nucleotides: TGCGCCAGCAGTAGTCGGACAGGGGGCTACGAGCAGTACTTC. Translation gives CASSSRTGGYEQYF.

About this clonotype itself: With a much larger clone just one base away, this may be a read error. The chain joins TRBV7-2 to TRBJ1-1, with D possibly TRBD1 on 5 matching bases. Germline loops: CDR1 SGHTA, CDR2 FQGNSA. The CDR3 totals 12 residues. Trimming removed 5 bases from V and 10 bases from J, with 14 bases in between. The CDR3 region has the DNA TGTGCCAGCAGCAAGGACATAGTCTCAGCTTTCTTT. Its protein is CASSKDIVSAFF.

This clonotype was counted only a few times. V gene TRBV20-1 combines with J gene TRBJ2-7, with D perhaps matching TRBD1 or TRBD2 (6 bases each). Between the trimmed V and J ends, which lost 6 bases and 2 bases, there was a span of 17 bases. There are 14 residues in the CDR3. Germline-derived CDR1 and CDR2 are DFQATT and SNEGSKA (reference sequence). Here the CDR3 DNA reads TGCAGTGCCGGAGGCGGGACACATACCTACGAGCAGTACTTC. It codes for CSAGGGTHTYEQYF.

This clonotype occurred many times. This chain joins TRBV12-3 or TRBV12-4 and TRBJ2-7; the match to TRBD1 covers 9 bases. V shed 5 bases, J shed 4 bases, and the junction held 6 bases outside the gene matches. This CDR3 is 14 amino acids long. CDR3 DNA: TGTGCCAGCAGTCCGGGGGACAGGGAATACGAGCAGTACTTC. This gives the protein CASSPGDREYEQYF.

The CDR3 DNA is TGTGCCAGCAGCTACAACACAGATACGCAGTATTTT. The encoded protein is CASSYNTDTQYF. V and J are TRBV7-6 and TRBJ2-3; no clear D gene. V gave up 4 bases and J gave up 2 bases, with 4 bases separating them. Germline CDR1 is SGHVS and CDR2 is FNYEAQ. The CDR3 length is 12 residues.

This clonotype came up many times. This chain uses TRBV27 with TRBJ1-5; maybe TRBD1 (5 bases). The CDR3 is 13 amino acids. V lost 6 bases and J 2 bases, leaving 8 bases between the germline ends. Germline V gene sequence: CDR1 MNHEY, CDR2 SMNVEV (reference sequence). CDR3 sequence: CASRTGGNQPQHF. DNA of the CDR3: TGTGCCAGCAGAACAGGTGGCAATCAGCCCCAGCATTTT.

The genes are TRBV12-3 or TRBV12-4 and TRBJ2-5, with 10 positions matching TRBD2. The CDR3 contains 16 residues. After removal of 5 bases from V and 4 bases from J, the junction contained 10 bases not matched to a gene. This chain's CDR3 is CASSESAGGVLETQYF. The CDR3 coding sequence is TGTGCCAGCAGTGAATCAGCGGGAGGGGTTCTAGAGACCCAGTACTTC.

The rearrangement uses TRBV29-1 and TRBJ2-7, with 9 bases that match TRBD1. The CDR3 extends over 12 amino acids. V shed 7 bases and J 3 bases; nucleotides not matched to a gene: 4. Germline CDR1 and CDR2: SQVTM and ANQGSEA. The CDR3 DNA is TGCAGCGCCACGGGACAGGGCTACGAGCAGTACTTC. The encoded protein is CSATGQGYEQYF.

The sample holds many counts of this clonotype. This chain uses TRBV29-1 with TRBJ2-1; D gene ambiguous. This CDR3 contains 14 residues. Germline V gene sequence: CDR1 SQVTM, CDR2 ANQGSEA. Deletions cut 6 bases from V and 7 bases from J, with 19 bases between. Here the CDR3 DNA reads TGCAGCGTGCGACATGATCCCCTAGGGAATGAGCAGTTCTTC. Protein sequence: CSVRHDPLGNEQFF.

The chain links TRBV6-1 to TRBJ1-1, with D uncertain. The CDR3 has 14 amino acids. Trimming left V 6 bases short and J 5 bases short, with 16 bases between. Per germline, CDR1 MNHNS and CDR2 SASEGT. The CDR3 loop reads CASSATDSWTEAFF. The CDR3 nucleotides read TGTGCCAGCAGCGCGACGGACTCGTGGACTGAAGCTTTCTTT.

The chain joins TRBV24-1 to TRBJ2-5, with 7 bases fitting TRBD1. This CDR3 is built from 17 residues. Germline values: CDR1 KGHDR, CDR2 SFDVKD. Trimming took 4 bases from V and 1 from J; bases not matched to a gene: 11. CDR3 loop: CATSDPSKQGLQETQYF. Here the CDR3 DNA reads TGTGCCACCAGTGACCCTTCAAAACAGGGGCTCCAAGAGACCCAGTACTTC.

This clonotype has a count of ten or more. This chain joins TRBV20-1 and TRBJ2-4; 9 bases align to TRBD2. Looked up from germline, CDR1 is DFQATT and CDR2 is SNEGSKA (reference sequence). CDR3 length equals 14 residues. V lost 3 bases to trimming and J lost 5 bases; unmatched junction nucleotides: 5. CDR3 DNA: TGCAGTGCTAGGGATAGCGGGAGTGAAAACATTCAGTACTTC. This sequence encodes CSARDSGSENIQYF.

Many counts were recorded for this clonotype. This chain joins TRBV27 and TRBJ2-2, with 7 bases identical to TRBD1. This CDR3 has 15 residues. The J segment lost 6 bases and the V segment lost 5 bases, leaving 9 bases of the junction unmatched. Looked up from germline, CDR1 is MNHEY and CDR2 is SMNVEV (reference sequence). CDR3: CASSNRGWESGELFF. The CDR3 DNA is TGTGCCAGCAGTAACAGGGGATGGGAGTCCGGGGAGCTGTTTTTT.

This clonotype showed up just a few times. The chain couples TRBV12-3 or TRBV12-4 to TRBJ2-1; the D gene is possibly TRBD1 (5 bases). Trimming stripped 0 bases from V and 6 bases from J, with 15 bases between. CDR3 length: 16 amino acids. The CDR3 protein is CASSLAARAYGNEQFF. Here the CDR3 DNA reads TGTGCCAGCAGTTTAGCGGCCAGGGCCTATGGCAATGAGCAGTTCTTC.

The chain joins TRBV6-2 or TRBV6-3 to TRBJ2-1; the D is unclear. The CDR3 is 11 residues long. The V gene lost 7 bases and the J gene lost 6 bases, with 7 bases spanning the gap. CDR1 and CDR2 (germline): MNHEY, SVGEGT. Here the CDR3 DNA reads TGTGCCAGCAAGGGTCGCAATGAGCAGTTCTTC. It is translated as CASKGRNEQFF.

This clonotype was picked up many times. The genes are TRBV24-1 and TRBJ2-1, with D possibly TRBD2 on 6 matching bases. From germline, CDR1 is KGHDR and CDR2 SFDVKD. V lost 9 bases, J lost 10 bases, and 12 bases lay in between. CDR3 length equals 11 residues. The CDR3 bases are TGTGCCACCTGGGACTCCGAAGAGCAGTTCTTC. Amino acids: CATWDSEEQFF.

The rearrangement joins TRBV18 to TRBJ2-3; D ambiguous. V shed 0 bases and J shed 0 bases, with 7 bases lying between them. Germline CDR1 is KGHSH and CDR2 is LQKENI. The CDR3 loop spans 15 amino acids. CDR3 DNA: TGTGCCAGCTCACCACCAAGTTCCAGCACAGATACGCAGTATTTT. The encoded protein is CASSPPSSSTDTQYF.

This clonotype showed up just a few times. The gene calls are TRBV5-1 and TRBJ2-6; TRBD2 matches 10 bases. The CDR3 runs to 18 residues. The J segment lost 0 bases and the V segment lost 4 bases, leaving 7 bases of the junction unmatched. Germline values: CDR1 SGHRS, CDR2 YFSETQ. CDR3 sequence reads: CASSRGLAEVSGANVLTF. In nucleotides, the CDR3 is TGCGCCAGCAGCCGCGGACTAGCGGAAGTCTCTGGGGCCAACGTCCTGACTTTC.

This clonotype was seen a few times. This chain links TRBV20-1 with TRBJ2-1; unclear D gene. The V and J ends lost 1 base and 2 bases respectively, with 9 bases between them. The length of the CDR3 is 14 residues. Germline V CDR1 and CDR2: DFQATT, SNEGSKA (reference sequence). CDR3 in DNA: TGCAGTGCTAGAGGCGCAGATCCCTACAATGAGCAGTTCTTC. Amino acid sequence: CSARGADPYNEQFF.

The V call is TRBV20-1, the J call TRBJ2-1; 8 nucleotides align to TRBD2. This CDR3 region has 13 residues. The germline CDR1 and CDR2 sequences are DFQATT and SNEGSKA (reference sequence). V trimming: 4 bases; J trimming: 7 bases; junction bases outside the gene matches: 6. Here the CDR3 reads CSAMIAGLNEQFF. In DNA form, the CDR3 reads TGCAGTGCTATGATAGCGGGATTGAATGAGCAGTTCTTC.

The CDR3 nucleotides read TGCGCCAGCAGCTTGCGCGCAGGGGGGGAACCCTACGAGCAGTACTTC. Its protein product is CASSLRAGGEPYEQYF. The genes are TRBV5-1 and TRBJ2-7, with D possibly called TRBD1 or TRBD2 (7 bases each). Germline V CDR1 and CDR2: SGHRS, YFSETQ. CDR3 length: 16 residues. Trimming pared 1 base from V and 2 bases from J, leaving 16 bases between.

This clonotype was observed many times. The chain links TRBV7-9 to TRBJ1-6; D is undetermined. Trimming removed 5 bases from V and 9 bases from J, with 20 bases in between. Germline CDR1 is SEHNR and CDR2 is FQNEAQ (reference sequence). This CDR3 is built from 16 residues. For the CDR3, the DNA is TGTGCCAGCAGCGTTGCTGAGGTAGGGTCTGGTTCACCCCTCCACTTT. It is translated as CASSVAEVGSGSPLHF.